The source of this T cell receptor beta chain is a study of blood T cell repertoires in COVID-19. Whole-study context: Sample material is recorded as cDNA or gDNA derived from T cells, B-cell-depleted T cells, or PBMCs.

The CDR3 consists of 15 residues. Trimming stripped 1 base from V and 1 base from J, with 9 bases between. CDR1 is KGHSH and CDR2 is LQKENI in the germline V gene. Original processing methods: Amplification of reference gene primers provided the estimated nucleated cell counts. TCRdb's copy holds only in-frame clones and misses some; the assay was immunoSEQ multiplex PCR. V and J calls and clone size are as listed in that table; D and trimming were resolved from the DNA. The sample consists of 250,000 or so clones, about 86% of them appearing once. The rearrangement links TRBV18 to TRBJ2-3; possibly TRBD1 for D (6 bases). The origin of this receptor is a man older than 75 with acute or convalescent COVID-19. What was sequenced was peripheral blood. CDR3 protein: CASSPLTGRTDTQYF. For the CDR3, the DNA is TGTGCCAGCTCACCACTGACAGGCCGCACAGATACGCAGTATTTT.